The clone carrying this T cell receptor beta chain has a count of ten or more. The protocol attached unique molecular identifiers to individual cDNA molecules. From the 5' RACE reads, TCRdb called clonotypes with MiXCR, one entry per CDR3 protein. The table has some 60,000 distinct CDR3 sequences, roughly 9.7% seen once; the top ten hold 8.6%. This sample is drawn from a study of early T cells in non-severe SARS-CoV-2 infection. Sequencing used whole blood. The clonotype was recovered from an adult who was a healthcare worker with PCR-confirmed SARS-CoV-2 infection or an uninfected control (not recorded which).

CDR3 nucleotide sequence: TGTGCCAGCAGTCGAACCGGGACTAGCGTTTTCAATGAGCAGTTCTTC. Its translation is CASSRTGTSVFNEQFF. The rearrangement uses TRBV6-4 and TRBJ2-1; 10 bases match TRBD2. The germline V gene encodes CDR1 MRHNA and CDR2 SNTAGT. The CDR3 is made up of 16 amino acids. The J segment lost 6 bases and the V segment lost 5 bases, leaving 10 bases of the junction unmatched.